The clone carrying this TCR beta chain was seen only once. This record comes from a study of blood T cell repertoires in COVID-19. Across the study: In each case, the material was cDNA or gDNA derived from T cells, B-cell-depleted T cells, or PBMCs.

V trimming: 8 bases; J trimming: 2 bases; junction bases outside the gene matches: 2. From germline, CDR1 is MGHDK and CDR2 SYGVNS. The CDR3 extends over 13 amino acids. Per the authors' pipeline: Reference gene primer amplification in the assay estimated nucleated cell counts. The table came from immunoSEQ multiplex PCR; TCRdb's copy has only in-frame clones and leaves some out. Clonal size and the V and J genes are those of that table, whereas D and trimming came from the DNA. The sample has 85,000 to 120,000 clones, about 90% seen once. This rearrangement joins TRBV25-1 to TRBJ1-1, with TRBD1 matching 10 bases. The sequence was obtained from a man aged 18 to 35 with acute or convalescent COVID-19. Sequencing input: peripheral blood. Here the CDR3 DNA reads TGTGCCAGCGGGACAGGGGATAACACTGAAGCTTTCTTT. This encodes CASGTGDNTEAFF.